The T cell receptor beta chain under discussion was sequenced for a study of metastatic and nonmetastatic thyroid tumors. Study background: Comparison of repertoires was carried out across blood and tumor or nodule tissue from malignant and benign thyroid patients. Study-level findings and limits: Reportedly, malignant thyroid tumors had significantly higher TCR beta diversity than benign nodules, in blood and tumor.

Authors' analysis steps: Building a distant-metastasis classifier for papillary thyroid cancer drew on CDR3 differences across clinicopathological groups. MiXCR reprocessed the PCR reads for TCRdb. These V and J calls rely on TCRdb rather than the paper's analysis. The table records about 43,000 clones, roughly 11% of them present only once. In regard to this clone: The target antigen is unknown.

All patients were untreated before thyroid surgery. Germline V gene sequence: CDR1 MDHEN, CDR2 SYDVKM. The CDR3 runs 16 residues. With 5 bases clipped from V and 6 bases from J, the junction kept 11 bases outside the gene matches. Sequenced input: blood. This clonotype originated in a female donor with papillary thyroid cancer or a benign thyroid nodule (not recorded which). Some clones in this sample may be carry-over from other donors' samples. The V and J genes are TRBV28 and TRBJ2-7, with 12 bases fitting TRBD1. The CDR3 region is CASSQPRDRGLGEQYF. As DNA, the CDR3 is TGTGCCAGCAGTCAGCCCCGGGACAGGGGGCTGGGCGAGCAGTACTTC.